This entry concerns a single T cell receptor beta chain. Its specificity is not known. These data come from a study of radiation and T cells in renal cell carcinoma. Regarding the study as a whole: Without pretreatment biopsies, baseline tumor clonotype presence was undetermined.

Profiled with immunoSEQ multiplex PCR; TCRdb holds only in-frame clones, not every one. The data hold about 83,000 clones, with approximately 87% observed a single time. The time point was: blood 4 weeks post-SBRT, at nephrectomy. Treatment of the sample: 15 Gy SBRT to primary tumor, nephrectomy 4 weeks later. Nephrectomy followed 15 Gy stereotactic body radiation by 4 weeks. Serial blood draws occurred at baseline and 2 and 4 weeks post-SBRT. The patient's renal cell carcinoma had clear cell pathology. The V gene's germline CDR1 is SGHNT and CDR2 YYREEE (reference sequence). V was pared by 2 bases and J by 3 bases, with 7 bases of the junction left unmatched. CDR3 size: 16 residues.

Source: blood, taken from a patient whose treatment included radiotherapy and nephrectomy. The receptor was derived from a woman aged 60-70 years with renal cell carcinoma. The chain has TRBV5-4 and TRBJ2-3; 9 bases match TRBD2. CDR3: CASSFSGSRATDTQYF. In nucleotides, the CDR3 is TGTGCCAGCAGCTTTAGCGGGAGTAGGGCAACAGATACGCAGTATTTT.